Listed below are T cell receptor beta chains from one sample, sequenced in a study of cytomegalovirus exposure and HLA in healthy donors. The protocol was immunoSEQ multiplex PCR, while the TCRdb copy is restricted to in-frame clones and leaves out a portion. The sample has more than 200,000 clones, approximately 70% seen once; the top ten hold about 2.5%. The sequenced sample consisted of PBMCs. These receptors came from a man aged 35-49 years in good health and CMV-seropositive. Each CDR3 is given without its conserved first and last residue.

J,V,CDR3
TRBJ2-3,TRBV5-4,ASSLNGLAGGRDTQY
TRBJ2-7,TRBV11-1,ASSSPRDNYEQY
TRBJ2-1,TRBV11-3,ASSLGGLGANEQF
TRBJ1-1,TRBV11-2,ASSLRTGVWDTEAF
TRBJ1-1,TRBV6-5,ASSYGQDYTEAF
TRBJ2-1,TRBV6-1,ASKELAGSEQF
TRBJ1-5,TRBV7-2,ASSLYNQPQH
TRBJ2-3,TRBV5-1,ASSEGVAGGVTDTQY
TRBJ2-1,TRBV5-6,ASSLVEGGGDFREQF
TRBJ1-5,TRBV7-2,ASQDRENYQPQH
TRBJ2-7,TRBV25-1,ASRRAYEQY
TRBJ2-7,TRBV28,ASSGGGRYEQY
TRBJ1-1,TRBV5-4,ASSFVGGYTEAF
TRBJ1-1,TRBV19,ASSIRGGARGTEAF
TRBJ2-5,TRBV6-5,ASRLTHRGWETQY
TRBJ2-7,TRBV27,ASSSGTGVTYEQY
TRBJ2-3,TRBV2,ASSLAGGQDTQY
TRBJ1-4,TRBV6-5,ASSFGTDSTNEKLF
TRBJ2-2,TRBV29-1,SATGLGGELF
TRBJ1-1,TRBV10-1,ASSSPTELDTEAF
TRBJ2-2,TRBV5-1,ASSLDTAAGELF
TRBJ1-1,TRBV6-5,AAGLGRGTEAF
TRBJ2-4,TRBV6-6,ASSYGQLAKNIQY
TRBJ2-3,TRBV6-1,ASSEFGRAGTDTQY
TRBJ2-7,TRBV30,AWSEFGQRTYEQY
TRBJ2-2,TRBV6-4,ASSDSTGDTGELF
TRBJ2-3,TRBV4-1,ASSQEFGGRGTDTQY
TRBJ1-4,TRBV28,ASSLIDRVDEKLF
TRBJ1-6,TRBV6-6,ASRGSYNSPLH
TRBJ2-1,TRBV20-1,SVSGAFEQF
TRBJ2-1,TRBV5-1,ASSLYSYNEQF
TRBJ2-3,TRBV2,ASSPQTWTDTQY
TRBJ1-4,TRBV6-5,ASRSGAREKLF
TRBJ2-7,TRBV6-6,ASGPTGSSYEQY
TRBJ1-3,TRBV19,ASSSIDRSSGNTIY
TRBJ2-3,TRBV7-6,ASSLDGGRTDTQY
TRBJ1-6,TRBV19,ASSRGSGGSPLH
TRBJ2-1,TRBV11-3,ASSLGLGEGSYNEQF
TRBJ1-1,TRBV19,ASNRGGYLTEAF
TRBJ1-1,TRBV5-5,ASSLRLAREAF
TRBJ2-1,TRBV7-9,ASSLGTSVYNEQF
TRBJ2-3,TRBV19,ASNHGPDTQY
TRBJ2-7,TRBV7-9,ASSPGGGSEQY
TRBJ2-1,TRBV5-4,ASSSYNEQF
TRBJ2-7,TRBV5-5,ASSLADRGQRDPYEQY
TRBJ1-6,TRBV7-9,SSSAYTTGTGFNNSPLH
TRBJ2-1,TRBV7-8,ASSPFPKQGAYNEQF
TRBJ2-1,TRBV7-2,ASSLTSGQGRL
TRBJ1-1,TRBV6-5,ASGPGQGRVDEAF
TRBJ1-1,TRBV5-6,ASSRDTGMNTEAF
TRBJ2-2,TRBV27,ASSLWGGRTGELF
TRBJ1-5,TRBV7-9,SSSLAGANQPQH
TRBJ2-7,TRBV5-1,ASSGGGGTYEQY
TRBJ2-3,TRBV11-2,ASRLGRGGPMISTDTQY
TRBJ2-1,TRBV10-3,AISDRGLSEQF
TRBJ2-7,TRBV7-9,ASSPWDTLAEQY
TRBJ1-3,TRBV7-8,ASSLTGASYTIY
TRBJ2-7,TRBV18,ASSPSILAGAYEQY
TRBJ2-2,TRBV6-5,ASSYGLARGSGELF
TRBJ2-2,TRBV18,ASSPQGATGELF